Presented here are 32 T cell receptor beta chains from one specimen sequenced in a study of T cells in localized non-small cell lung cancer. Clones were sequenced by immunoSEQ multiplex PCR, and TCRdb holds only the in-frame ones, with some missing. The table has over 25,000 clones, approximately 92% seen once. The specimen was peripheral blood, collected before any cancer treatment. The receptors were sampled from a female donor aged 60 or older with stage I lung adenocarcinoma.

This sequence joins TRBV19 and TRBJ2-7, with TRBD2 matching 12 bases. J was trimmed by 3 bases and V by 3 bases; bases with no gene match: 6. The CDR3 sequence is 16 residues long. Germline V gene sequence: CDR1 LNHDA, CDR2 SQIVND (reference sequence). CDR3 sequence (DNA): TGTGCCAGTAGTATCTCACTAGCGGGGGGACTCTACGAGCAGTACTTC. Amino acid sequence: CASSISLAGGLYEQYF.

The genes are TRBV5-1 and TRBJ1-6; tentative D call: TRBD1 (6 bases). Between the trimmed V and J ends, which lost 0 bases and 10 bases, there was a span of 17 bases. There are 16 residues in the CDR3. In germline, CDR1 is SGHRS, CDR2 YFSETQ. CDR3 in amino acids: CASSLDSWTAESPLHF. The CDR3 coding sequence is TGCGCCAGCAGCTTGGACAGCTGGACAGCGGAATCACCCCTCCACTTT.

The CDR3 coding sequence is TGTGCCAGCAGCTTAGATGGAGCGGGCACAGATACGCAGTATTTT. Residues: CASSLDGAGTDTQYF. The chain joins TRBV7-9 to TRBJ2-3, with D maybe TRBD2 (5 bases). The CDR3 is 15 residues long. The V end lost 1 base, the J end lost 1 base, and 9 bases lay between the germline ends. Germline-derived CDR1 and CDR2 are SEHNR and FQNEAQ (reference sequence).

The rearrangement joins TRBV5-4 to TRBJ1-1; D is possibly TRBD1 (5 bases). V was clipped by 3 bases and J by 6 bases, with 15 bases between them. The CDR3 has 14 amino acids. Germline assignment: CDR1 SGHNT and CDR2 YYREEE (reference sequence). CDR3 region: CASSSRRMGAEAFF. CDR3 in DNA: TGTGCCAGCAGCTCCCGGCGGATGGGGGCTGAAGCTTTCTTT. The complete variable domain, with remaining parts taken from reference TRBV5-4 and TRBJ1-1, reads ETGVTQSPTHLIKTRGQQVTLRCSSQSGHNTVSWYQQALGQGPQFIFQYYREEENGRGNFPPRFSGLQFPNYSSELNVNALELDDSALYLCASSSRRMGAEAFFGQGTRLTVV.

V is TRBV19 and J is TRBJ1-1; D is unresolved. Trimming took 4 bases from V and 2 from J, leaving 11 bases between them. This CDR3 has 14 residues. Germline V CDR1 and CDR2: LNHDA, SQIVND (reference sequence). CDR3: CASSTLTGNTEAFF. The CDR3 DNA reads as TGTGCCAGTAGTACTCTAACTGGAAACACTGAAGCTTTCTTT. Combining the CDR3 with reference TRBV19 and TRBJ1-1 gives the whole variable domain DGGITQSPKYLFRKEGQNVTLSCEQNLNHDAMYWYRQDPGQGLRLIYYSQIVNDFQKGDIAEGYSVSREKKESFPLTVTSAQKNPTAFYLCASSTLTGNTEAFFGQGTRLTVV.

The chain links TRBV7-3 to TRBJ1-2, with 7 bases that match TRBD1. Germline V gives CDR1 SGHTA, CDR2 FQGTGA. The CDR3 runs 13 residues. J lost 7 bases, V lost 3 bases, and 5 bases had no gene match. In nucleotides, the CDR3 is TGTGCCAGCAGCTTTGCGGGACAGATTGGCTACACCTTC. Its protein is CASSFAGQIGYTF.

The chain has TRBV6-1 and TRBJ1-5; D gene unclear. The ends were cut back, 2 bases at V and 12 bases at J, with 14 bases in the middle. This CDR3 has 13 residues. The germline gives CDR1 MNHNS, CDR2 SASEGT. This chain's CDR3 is CASSEKGDRGQHF. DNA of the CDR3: TGTGCCAGCAGTGAAAAGGGAGATCGTGGCCAGCATTTT.

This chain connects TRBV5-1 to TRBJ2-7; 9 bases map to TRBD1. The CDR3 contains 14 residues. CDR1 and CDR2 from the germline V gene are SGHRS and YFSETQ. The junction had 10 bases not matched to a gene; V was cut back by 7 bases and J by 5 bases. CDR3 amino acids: CASARDREIDEQYF. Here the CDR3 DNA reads TGCGCCAGCGCTCGGGACAGGGAGATAGACGAGCAGTACTTC.

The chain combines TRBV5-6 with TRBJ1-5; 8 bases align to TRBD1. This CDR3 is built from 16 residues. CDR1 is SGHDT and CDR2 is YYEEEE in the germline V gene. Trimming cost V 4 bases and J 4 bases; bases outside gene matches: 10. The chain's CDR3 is CASSPLGQAGNQPQHF. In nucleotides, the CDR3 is TGTGCCAGCAGCCCGTTGGGACAGGCTGGGAATCAGCCCCAGCATTTT.

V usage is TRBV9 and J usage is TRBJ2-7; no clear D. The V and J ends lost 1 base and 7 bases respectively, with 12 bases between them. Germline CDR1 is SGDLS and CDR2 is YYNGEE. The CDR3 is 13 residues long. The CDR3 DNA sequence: TGTGCCAGCAGCGTATCCCGGAGTGGAGAGCAGTACTTC. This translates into CASSVSRSGEQYF.

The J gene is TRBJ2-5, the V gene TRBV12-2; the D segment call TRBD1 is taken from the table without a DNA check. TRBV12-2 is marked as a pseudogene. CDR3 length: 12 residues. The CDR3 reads CASRLVGADEYF. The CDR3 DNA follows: TGTGCAAGTCGCTTAGTTGGGGCAGACGAGTACTTC.

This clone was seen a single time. DNA of the CDR3: TGTGCCAGTAGTATTGGGGGGGAAGATACGCAGTATTTT. Amino acids: CASSIGGEDTQYF. This chain joins TRBV19 and TRBJ2-3, with TRBD2 matching 7 bases. The V gene end was trimmed by 3 bases and the J gene end by 5 bases; junction bases not matched to a gene: 2. Per germline, CDR1 LNHDA and CDR2 SQIVND (reference sequence). CDR3 length equals 13 residues. Using reference TRBV19 and TRBJ2-3 for the parts outside the CDR3, the full variable domain is DGGITQSPKYLFRKEGQNVTLSCEQNLNHDAMYWYRQDPGQGLRLIYYSQIVNDFQKGDIAEGYSVSREKKESFPLTVTSAQKNPTAFYLCASSIGGEDTQYFGPGTRLTVL.

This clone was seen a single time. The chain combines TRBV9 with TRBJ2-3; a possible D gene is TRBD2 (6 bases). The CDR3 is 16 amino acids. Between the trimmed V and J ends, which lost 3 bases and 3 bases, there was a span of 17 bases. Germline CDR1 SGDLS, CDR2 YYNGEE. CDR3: CASSGGRGSTTDTQYF. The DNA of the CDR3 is TGTGCCAGCAGCGGCGGTCGGGGGTCCACAACAGATACGCAGTATTTT.

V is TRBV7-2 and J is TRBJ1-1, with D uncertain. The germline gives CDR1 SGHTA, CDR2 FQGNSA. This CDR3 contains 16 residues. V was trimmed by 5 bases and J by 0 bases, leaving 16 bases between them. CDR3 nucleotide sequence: TGTGCCAGCAGCCCCAGTGTGGTTATAATGAACACTGAAGCTTTCTTT. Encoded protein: CASSPSVVIMNTEAFF.

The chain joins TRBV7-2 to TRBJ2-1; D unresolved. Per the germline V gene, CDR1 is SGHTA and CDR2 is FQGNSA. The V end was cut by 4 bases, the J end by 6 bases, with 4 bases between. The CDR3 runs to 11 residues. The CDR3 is CASSSLNEQFF. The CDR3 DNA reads TGTGCCAGCAGCTCCCTCAATGAGCAGTTCTTC.

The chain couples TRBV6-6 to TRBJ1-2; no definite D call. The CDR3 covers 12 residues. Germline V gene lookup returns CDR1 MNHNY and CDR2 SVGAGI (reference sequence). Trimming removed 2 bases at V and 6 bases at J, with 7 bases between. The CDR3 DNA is TGTGCCAGCAGTTACGTTCGGGATGGCTACACCTTC. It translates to CASSYVRDGYTF.

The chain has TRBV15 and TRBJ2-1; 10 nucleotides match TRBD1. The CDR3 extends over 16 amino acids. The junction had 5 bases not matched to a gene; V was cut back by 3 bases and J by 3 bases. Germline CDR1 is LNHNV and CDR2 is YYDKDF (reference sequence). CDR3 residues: CATSSGTGALYNEQFF. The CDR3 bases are TGTGCCACCAGCAGTGGGACAGGGGCCCTCTACAATGAGCAGTTCTTC.

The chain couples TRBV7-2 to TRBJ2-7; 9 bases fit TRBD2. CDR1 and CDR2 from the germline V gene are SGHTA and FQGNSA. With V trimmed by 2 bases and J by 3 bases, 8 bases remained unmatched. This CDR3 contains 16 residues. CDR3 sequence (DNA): TGTGCCAGCAGCTTACGCTGGCGGGGGGGCCTCTACGAGCAGTACTTC. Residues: CASSLRWRGGLYEQYF.

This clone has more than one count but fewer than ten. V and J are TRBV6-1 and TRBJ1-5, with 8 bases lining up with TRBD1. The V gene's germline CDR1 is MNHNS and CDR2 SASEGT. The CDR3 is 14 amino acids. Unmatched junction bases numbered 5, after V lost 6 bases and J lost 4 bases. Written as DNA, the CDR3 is TGTGCCAGCAGGGACAGGGTCCCTAATCAGCCCCAGCATTTT. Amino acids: CASRDRVPNQPQHF.

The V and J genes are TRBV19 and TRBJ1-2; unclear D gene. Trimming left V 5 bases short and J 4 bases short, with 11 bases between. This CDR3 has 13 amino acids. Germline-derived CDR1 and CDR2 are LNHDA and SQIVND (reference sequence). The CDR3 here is CASSVGMSYGYTF. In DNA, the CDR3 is TGTGCCAGTAGTGTCGGGATGAGCTATGGCTACACCTTC.

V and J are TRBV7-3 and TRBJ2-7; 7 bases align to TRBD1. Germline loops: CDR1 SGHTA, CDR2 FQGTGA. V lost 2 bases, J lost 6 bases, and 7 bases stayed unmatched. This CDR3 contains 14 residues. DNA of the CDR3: TGTGCCAGCAGCTTACGAGGGGGCTCGGCCGAGCAGTACTTC. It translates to CASSLRGGSAEQYF.

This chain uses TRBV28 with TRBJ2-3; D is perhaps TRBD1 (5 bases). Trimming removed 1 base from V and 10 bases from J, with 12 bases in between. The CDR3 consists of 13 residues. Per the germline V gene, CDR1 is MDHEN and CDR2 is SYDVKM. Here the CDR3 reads CASSLFREGPQYF. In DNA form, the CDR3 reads TGTGCCAGCAGTTTATTCAGGGAAGGGCCGCAGTATTTT.

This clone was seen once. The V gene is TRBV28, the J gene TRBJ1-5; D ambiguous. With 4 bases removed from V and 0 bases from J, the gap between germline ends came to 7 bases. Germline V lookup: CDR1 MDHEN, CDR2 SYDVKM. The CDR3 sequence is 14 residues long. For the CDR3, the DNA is TGTGCCAGCAGTTCCGTTTATAGCAATCAGCCCCAGCATTTT. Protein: CASSSVYSNQPQHF.

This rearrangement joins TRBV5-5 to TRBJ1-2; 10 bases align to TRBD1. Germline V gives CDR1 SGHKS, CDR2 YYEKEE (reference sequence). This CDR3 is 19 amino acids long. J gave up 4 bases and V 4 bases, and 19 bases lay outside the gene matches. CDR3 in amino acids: CASSGGGGGTGAFLYGYTF. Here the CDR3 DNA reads TGTGCCAGCAGCGGTGGTGGCGGGGGGACAGGGGCTTTCCTCTATGGCTACACCTTC.

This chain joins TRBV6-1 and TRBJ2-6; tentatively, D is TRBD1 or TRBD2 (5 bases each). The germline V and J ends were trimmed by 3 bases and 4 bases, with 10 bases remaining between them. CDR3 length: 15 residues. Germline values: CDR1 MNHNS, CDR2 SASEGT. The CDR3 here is CASSDRGTGANVLTF. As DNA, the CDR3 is TGTGCCAGCAGTGATCGAGGGACCGGGGCCAACGTCCTGACTTTC.

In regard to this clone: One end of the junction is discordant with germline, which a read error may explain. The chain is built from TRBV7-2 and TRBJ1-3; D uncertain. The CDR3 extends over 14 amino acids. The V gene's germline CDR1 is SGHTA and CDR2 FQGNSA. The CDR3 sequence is CASSFQQSANTIYF. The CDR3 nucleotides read TGTGCCAGCAGCTTTCAGCAGTCTGCAAACACCATATATTTT.

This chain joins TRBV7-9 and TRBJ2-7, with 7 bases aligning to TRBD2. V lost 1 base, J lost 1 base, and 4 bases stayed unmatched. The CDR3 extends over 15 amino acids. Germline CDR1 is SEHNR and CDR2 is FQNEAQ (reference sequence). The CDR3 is CASSLVGGPSYEQYF. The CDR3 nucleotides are TGTGCCAGCAGCTTAGTGGGAGGGCCATCCTACGAGCAGTACTTC.

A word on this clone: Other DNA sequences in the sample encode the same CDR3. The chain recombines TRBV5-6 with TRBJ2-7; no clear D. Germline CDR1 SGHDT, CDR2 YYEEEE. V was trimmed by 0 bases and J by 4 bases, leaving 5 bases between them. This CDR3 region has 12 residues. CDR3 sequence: CASSLGGYEQYF. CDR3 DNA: TGTGCCAGCAGCTTGGGTGGATACGAGCAGTACTTC.

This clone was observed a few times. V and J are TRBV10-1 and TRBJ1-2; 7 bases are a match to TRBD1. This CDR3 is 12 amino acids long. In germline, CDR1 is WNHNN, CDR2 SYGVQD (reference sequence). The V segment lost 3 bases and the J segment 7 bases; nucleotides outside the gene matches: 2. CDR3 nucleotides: TGCGCCAGCAGTGACACAGGGGTTGGCTACACCTTC. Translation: CASSDTGVGYTF.

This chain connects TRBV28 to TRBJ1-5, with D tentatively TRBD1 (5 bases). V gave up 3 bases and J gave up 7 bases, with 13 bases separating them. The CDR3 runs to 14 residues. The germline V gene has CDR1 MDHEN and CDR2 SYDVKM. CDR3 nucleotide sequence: TGTGCCAGCAGTTTTGCACAGGTCGGCCAGCCCCAGCATTTT. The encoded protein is CASSFAQVGQPQHF.

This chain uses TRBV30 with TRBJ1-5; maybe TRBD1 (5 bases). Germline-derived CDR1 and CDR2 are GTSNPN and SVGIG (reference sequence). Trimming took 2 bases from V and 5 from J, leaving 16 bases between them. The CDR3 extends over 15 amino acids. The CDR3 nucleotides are TGTGCCTGGAGTCCCCTCGCCCTAGGGGATCAGCCCCAGCATTTT. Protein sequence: CAWSPLALGDQPQHF.

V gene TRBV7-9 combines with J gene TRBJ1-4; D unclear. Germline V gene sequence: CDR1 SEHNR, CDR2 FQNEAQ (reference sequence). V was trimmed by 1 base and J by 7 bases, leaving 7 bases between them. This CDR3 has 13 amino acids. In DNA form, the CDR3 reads TGTGCCAGCAGCTTAGGATGGGGTGAAAAACTGTTTTTT. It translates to CASSLGWGEKLFF.